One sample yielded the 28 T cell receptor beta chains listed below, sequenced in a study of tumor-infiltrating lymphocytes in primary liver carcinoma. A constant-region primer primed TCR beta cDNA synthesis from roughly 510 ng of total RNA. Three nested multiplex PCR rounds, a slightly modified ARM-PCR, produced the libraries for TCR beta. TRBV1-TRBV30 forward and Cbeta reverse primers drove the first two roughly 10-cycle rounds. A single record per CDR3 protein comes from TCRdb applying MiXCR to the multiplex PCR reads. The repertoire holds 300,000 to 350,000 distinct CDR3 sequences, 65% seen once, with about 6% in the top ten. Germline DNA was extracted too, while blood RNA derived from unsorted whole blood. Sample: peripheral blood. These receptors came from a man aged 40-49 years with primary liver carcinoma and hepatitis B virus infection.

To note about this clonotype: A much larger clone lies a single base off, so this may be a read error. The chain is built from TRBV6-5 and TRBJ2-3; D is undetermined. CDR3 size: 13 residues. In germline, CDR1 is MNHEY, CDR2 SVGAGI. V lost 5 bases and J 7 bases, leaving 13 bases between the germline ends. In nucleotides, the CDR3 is TGTGCCAGCAGTCCCGATGGGCTTAATACGCAGTATTTT. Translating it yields CASSPDGLNTQYF.

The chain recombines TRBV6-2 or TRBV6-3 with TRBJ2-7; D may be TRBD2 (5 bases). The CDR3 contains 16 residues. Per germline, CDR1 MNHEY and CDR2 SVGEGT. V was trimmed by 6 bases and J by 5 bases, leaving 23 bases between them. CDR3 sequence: CASSPSPGDASHEQYF. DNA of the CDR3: TGTGCCAGCAGCCCTTCCCCCGGGGATGCTTCCCACGAGCAGTACTTC.

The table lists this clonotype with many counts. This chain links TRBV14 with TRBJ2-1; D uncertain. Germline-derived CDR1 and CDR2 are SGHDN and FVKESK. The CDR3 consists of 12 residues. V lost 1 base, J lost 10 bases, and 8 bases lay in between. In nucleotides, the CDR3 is TGTGCCAGCAGCCAAGCGTCTTTGGAGCAGTTCTTC. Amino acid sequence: CASSQASLEQFF.

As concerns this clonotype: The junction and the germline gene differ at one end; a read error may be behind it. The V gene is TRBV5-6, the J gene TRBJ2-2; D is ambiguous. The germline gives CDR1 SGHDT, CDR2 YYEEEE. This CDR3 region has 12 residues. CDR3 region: CARSLGTEELFF. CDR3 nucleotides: TGTGCCAGGAGCTTGGGCACCGAGGAGCTGTTTTTT.

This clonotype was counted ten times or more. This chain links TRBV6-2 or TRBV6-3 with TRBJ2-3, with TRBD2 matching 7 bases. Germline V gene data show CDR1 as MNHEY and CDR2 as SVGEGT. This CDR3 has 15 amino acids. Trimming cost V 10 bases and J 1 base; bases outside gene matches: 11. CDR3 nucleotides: TGTGCCACAAGCAGATGGGAGGGCCGCACAGATACGCAGTATTTT. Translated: CATSRWEGRTDTQYF.

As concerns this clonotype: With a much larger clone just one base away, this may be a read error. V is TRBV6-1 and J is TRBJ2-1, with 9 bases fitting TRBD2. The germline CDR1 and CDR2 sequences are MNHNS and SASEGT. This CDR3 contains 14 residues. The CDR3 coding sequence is TGTGCCAGCAGTGAAATAGCGGGAGTTAATGAGCACTTCTTC. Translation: CASSEIAGVNEHFF.

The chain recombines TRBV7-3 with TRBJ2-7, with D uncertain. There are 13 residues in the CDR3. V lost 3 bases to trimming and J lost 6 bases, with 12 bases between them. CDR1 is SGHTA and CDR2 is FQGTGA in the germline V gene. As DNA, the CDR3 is TGTGCCAGCAGCTTCAATGCCAGATTCGAGCAGTACTTC. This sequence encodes CASSFNARFEQYF.

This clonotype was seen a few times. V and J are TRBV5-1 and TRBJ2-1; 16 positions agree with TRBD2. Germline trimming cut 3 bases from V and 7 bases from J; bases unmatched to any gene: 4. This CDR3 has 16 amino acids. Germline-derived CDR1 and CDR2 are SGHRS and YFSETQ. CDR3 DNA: TGCGCCAGCAGCTGGGGACTAGCGGGAGGGCAGAATGAGCAGTTCTTC. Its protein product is CASSWGLAGGQNEQFF.

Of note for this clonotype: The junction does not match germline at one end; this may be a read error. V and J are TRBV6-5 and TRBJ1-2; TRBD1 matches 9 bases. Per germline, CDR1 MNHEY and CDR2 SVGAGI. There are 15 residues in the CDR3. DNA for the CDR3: TGTGCCAGCAGTTTGGGGACAGGGAGGAACTATGGCCACACCTTC. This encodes CASSLGTGRNYGHTF.

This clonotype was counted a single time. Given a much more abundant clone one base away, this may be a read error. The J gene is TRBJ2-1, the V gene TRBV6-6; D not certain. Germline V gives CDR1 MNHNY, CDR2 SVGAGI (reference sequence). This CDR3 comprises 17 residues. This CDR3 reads CASSPTDTGGSYIEQFF. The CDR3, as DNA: TGTGCCAGCAGTCCCACAGATACGGGTGGCTCCTACATTGAGCAGTTCTTC.

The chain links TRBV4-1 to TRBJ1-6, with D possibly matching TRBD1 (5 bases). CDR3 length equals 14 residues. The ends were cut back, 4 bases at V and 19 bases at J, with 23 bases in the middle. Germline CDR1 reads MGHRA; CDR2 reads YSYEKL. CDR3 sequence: CASSPTWGNSPLHF. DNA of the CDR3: TGCGCCAGCAGCCCGACCTGGGGGAATTCACCACTTCACTTT.

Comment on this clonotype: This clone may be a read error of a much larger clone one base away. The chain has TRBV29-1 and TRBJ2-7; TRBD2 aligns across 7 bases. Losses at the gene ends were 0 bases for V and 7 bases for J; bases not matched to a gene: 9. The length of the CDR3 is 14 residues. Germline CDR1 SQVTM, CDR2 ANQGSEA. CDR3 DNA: TGCAGCGTTGAAGAGACTAGCCGGGTAGGGGAGCAGTACTTC. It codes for CSVEETSRVGEQYF.

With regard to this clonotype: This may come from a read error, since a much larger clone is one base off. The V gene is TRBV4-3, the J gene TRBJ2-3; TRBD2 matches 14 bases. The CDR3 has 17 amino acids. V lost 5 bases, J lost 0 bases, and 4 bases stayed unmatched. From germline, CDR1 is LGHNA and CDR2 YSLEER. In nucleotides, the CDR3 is TGCGCCAGCAGCAACGGACTAGCGGGAGGTAGCACAGATACGCAGTATTTT. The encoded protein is CASSNGLAGGSTDTQYF.

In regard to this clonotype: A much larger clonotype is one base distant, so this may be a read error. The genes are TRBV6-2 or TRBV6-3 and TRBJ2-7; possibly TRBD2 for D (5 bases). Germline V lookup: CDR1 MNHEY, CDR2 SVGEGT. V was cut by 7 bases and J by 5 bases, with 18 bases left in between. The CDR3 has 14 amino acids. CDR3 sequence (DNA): TGTGCCAGCAACCGAAGCAGGAGGATCCACGAGCAGTACTTC. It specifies CASNRSRRIHEQYF.

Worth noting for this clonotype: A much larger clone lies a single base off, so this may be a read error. CDR3 loop: CSQRAAWDTQYF. In DNA, the CDR3 is TGCAGCCAGAGGGCCGCGTGGGATACGCAGTATTTT. The rearrangement links TRBV29-1 to TRBJ2-3; tentatively, D is TRBD2 (5 bases). Germline CDR1 and CDR2: SQVTM and ANQGSEA. Between the trimmed V and J ends, which lost 8 bases and 6 bases, there was a span of 15 bases. This CDR3 is built from 12 residues.

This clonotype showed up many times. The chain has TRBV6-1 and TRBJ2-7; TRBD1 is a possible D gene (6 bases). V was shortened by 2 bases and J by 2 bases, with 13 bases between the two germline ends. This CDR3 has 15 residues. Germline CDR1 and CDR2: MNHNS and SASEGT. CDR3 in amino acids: CASSEQGIGAYEQYF. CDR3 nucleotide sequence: TGTGCCAGCAGTGAACAGGGGATCGGAGCCTACGAGCAGTACTTC.

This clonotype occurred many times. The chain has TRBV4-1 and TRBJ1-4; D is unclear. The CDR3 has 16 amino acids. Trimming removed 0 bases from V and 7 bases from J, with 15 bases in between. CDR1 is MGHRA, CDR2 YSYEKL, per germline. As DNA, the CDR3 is TGCGCCAGCAGCCAAGAATCTCCCGGGAATAGTGAAAAACTGTTTTTT. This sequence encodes CASSQESPGNSEKLFF.

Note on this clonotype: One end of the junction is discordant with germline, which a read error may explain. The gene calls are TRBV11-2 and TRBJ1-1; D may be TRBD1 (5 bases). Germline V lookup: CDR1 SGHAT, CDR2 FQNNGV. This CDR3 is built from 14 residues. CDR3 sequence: CASRDIMGNAEAFF. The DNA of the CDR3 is TGTGCCAGCAGGGACATAATGGGGAACGCTGAAGCTTTCTTT.

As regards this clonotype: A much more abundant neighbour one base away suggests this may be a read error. The CDR3 sequence is CNVESGTGTYNEQFF. CDR3 DNA sequence: TGCAACGTTGAATCCGGGACAGGGACCTACAATGAGCAGTTCTTC. The chain employs TRBV29-1 and TRBJ2-1, with TRBD1 matching 9 bases. The CDR3 totals 15 residues. Germline CDR1 SQVTM, CDR2 ANQGSEA.

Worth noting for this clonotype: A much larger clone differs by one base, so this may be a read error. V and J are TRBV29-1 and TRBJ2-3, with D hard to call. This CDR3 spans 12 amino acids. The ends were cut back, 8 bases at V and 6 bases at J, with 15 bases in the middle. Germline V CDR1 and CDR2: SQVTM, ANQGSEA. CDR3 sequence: CSLRDNSDTQYF. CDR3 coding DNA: TGCAGCCTTCGCGACAACTCGGATACGCAGTATTTT.

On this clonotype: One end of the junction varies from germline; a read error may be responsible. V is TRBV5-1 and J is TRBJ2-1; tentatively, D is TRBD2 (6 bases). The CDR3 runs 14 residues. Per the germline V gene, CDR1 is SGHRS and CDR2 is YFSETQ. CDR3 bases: TGCGCCAGCAACTTGGGCGGGACTTATGGTGAGCAGTTCTTC. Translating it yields CASNLGGTYGEQFF.

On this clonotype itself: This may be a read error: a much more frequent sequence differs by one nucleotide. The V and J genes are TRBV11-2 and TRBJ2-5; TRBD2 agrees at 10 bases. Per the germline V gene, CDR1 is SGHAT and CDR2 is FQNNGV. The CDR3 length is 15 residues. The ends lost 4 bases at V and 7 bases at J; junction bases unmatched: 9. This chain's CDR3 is CASSSGLAIVGTQYF. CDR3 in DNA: TGTGCCAGCAGCTCGGGACTAGCGATAGTCGGGACCCAGTACTTC.

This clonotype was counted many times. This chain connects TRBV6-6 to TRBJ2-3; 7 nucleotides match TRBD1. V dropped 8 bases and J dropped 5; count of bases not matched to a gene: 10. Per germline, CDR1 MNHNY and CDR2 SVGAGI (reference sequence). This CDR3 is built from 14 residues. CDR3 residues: CASQRTGRVDTQYF. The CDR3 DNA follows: TGTGCCAGCCAGAGGACAGGCCGGGTAGATACGCAGTATTTT.

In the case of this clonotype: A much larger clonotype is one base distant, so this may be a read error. Here the CDR3 DNA reads TGCAGCGCCCCTTTGTACGCTAATGGCTACACCTTC. Residues: CSAPLYANGYTF. The chain recombines TRBV29-1 with TRBJ1-2; no firm D call. The CDR3 is 12 residues long. In germline, CDR1 is SQVTM, CDR2 ANQGSEA. V was trimmed by 7 bases and J by 6 bases, leaving 15 bases between them. The complete variable domain, with remaining parts taken from reference TRBV29-1 and TRBJ1-2, reads SAVISQKPSRDICQRGTSLTIQCQVDSQVTMMFWYRQQPGQSLTLIATANQGSEATYESGFVIDKFPISRPNLTFSTLTVSNMSPEDSSIYLCSAPLYANGYTFGSGTRLTVV.

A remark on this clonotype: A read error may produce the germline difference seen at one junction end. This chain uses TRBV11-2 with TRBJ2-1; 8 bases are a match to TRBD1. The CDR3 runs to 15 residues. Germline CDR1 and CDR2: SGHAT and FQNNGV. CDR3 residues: CASILDISQGASQSF. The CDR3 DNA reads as TGTGCCAGCATCTTAGATATCTCGCAGGGGGCCTCGCAGTCCTTC.

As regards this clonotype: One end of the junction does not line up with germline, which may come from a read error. CDR3 sequence (DNA): TGTGCCAGCAGCCAACAAGAGACCCGGTATTTC. Translation: CASSQQETRYF. The chain is built from TRBV11-2 and TRBJ2-5; D remains unclear. The CDR3 runs 11 residues. Germline loops: CDR1 SGHAT, CDR2 FQNNGV. Looking up the rest from reference TRBV11-2 and TRBJ2-5 gives the full variable domain: EAGVAQSPRYKIIEKRQSVAFWCNPISGHATLYWYQQILGQGPKLLIQFQNNGVVDDSQLPKDRFSAERLKGVDSTLKIQPAKLEDSAVYLCASSQQETRYFGPGTRLLVL.

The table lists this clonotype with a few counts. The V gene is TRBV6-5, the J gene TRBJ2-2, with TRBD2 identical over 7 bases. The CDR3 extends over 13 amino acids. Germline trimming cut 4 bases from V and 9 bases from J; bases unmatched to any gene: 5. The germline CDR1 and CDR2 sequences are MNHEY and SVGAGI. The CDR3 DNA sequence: TGTGCCAGCAGTTGGGGAGGGGACCGGGAGCTGTTTTTT. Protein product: CASSWGGDRELFF.

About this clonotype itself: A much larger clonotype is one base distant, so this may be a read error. The CDR3: CVSSRTFSGNTIYF. The CDR3 nucleotides read TGTGTCAGCAGCCGGACATTTTCTGGAAACACCATATATTTT. The genes are TRBV12-3 or TRBV12-4 and TRBJ1-3; weak D call: TRBD1 (5 bases). The CDR3 spans 14 residues.